This TCR beta chain was obtained from a study of CD8 T cells in Susac syndrome. Study-wide context: When blood was collected, patients with Susac syndrome were therapy-naive, were taking corticosteroids, or were receiving intravenous immunoglobulin alone.

When the RNA was reverse transcribed, random hexamers were used with an input of 0.5 to 1 ug. The immunoSEQ assay covered 54 Vbeta and 13 Jbeta segments for CDR3. TCRdb analysed the immunoSEQ multiplex PCR reads with MiXCR anew, one entry per CDR3 protein. The table shows 150,000 to 200,000 distinct CDR3 sequences, with about 95% occurring only once. Sequencing was performed on CD8+ T cells from PBMCs. This sequence was found in a human donor with Susac syndrome.

The CDR3 region has the DNA TGTGCCAGCAGCCGTAGGGGTAACTATGGCTACACCTTC. This translates into CASSRRGNYGYTF. The rearrangement uses TRBV6-5 and TRBJ1-2, with D tentatively TRBD1 (5 bases). The V end lost 6 bases, the J end lost 1 base, and 9 bases lay between the germline ends. CDR1 and CDR2 from the germline V gene are MNHEY and SVGAGI. The CDR3 covers 13 residues.